This TCR beta chain was found in a study of cytomegalovirus exposure and HLA in healthy donors. Trimming shortened V by 7 bases and J by 5 bases, and 6 bases separated the two germline ends. Looked up from germline, CDR1 is DFQATT and CDR2 is SNEGSKA (reference sequence). The CDR3 has 10 amino acids. Whole-study findings and limits: In a later analysis, TCR beta V- and J-gene trimming was associated with a missense DCLRE1C variant. Some V segments (TRBV6-2 and TRBV6-3 among them) were excluded as indistinguishable. Per a later analysis, 15,000 to 20,000 TCR beta sequences showed association with HLA alleles at 0.05 false discovery rate.

PCR employed 60 Vbeta and 13 Jbeta primers. Assay used: immunoSEQ multiplex PCR; TCRdb lists only in-frame clones, some missing. The repertoire holds 55,000 to 70,000 clones, with roughly two thirds as singletons. This clone was seen more than once but under ten times. Its specificity is not known. The chain is built from TRBV20-1 and TRBJ2-1; D call uncertain. The TCR sequence derives from a man aged 40-50 years in good health and CMV-seropositive. Sequencing was done on a sample of PBMCs. The CDR3 DNA is TGCAGTGTCAAGCACAATGAGCAGTTCTTC. This gives the protein CSVKHNEQFF.